The 2 T cell receptor beta chains given below trace back to one sample, sequenced in a study of Graves' ophthalmopathy and Graves' hyperthyroidism. Investigators amplified TCR beta CDR3 regions from RNA transcripts. Second-round multiplex PCR came after a first-round RT-PCR that employed HTBI primers. TCRdb re-called the multiplex PCR reads with MiXCR, one entry per CDR3 protein. Here the sample spans about half a million distinct CDR3 sequences, around 14% being singletons. Sequenced sample: blood. The receptors come from a woman aged 25 to 39 with Graves' ophthalmopathy.

This clonotype was observed a few times. A much larger clonotype is one base distant, so this may be a read error. The rearrangement joins TRBV24-1 to TRBJ2-2; D might be TRBD2 (5 bases). Germline loops: CDR1 KGHDR, CDR2 SFDVKD. This CDR3 comprises 14 residues. CDR3 protein: CATSDLDSTGELCF. The CDR3 nucleotides read TGTGCCACCAGTGATTTGGATAGCACCGGGGAGCTGTGTTTT.

The sample holds a few counts of this clonotype. V is TRBV5-1 and J is TRBJ2-7; D perhaps matches TRBD2 (5 bases). Looked up from germline, CDR1 is SGHRS and CDR2 is YFSETQ. The CDR3 is made up of 15 amino acids. V was trimmed by 4 bases and J by 4 bases, leaving 18 bases between them. The CDR3 nucleotides are TGCGCCAGCAGCCGGGGTGGTGCGTCGGAATACGAGCAGTACTTC. Its protein product is CASSRGGASEYEQYF.